This T cell receptor beta chain is from a study of CD4 T cells in relation to SARS-CoV-2 and coronaviruses. Study background: ViraFEST: approximately eleven-day antigen culture of PBMCs, then TCR beta CDR3 sequencing.

The unexposed donors gave CD4+ T cells in about 2011-2018, prior to COVID-19. The cells were cultured for over eight days before CD4+ T cells were isolated. Study conclusions and caveats: No donor gave both pre-pandemic and post-infection samples.

CDR3 length: 19 residues. From germline, CDR1 is SGHTA and CDR2 FQGTGA. V shed 1 base and J 2 bases; nucleotides not matched to a gene: 12. Data came from immunoSEQ multiplex PCR; TCRdb stores just in-frame clones and leaves some out. The data hold under 30,000 clones, with less than 80% observed a single time. Concerning this clone itself: The antigen is unknown.

V usage is TRBV7-3 and J usage is TRBJ2-1; 9 nucleotides match TRBD2. Material for sequencing was CD4+ T cells from PBMCs, cultured in vitro. The sequence came from a human donor in good health. The CDR3 is CASSLIPGVSGRTYNEQFF. CDR3 DNA sequence: TGTGCCAGCAGCTTAATCCCTGGGGTGAGCGGGAGGACCTACAATGAGCAGTTCTTC.